Reported below is one T cell receptor beta chain. From germline, CDR1 is KGHDR and CDR2 SFDVKD. The CDR3 is 14 amino acids. The junction had 4 bases not matched to a gene; V was cut back by 3 bases and J by 6 bases. The source of the sample is a study of blood T cell repertoires in COVID-19. The wider study: Samples taken during acute and convalescent COVID-19 were collected in the United States, Italy and Spain. The analysed material was cDNA or gDNA that came from T cells, B-cell-depleted T cells, or PBMCs.

Clones were read by immunoSEQ multiplex PCR, and TCRdb kept only the in-frame ones, dropping some. The sample yields 150,000 to 200,000 clones, over 80% seen once. Participants had their cohort set by participant-reported clinical history. The sequencing input was PBMCs or T cells enriched from blood (not recorded which). The chain has TRBV24-1 and TRBJ2-7, with 10 bases identical to TRBD1. The sequence was collected from a woman between 55 and 75 years old who had recovered from COVID-19. This CDR3 is CATSDIRTGGEQYF. CDR3 DNA sequence: TGTGCCACCAGTGATATTCGGACAGGGGGCGAGCAGTACTTC.